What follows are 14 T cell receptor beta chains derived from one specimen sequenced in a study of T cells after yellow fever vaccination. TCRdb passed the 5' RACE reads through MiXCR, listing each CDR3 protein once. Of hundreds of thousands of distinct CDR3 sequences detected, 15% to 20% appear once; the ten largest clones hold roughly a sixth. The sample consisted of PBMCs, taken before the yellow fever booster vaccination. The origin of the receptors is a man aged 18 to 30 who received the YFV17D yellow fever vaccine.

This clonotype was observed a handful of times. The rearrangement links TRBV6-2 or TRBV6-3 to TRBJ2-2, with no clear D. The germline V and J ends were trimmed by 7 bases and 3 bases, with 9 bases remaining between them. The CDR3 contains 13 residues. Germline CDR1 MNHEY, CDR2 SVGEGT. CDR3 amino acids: CASIRRHTGELFF. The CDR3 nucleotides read TGTGCCAGCATTCGGCGACACACCGGGGAGCTGTTTTTT.

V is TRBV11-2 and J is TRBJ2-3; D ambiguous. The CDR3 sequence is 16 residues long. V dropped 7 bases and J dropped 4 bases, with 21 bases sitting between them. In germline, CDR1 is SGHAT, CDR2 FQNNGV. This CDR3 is CASTYGPRRTPDTQYF. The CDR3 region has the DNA TGTGCCAGCACCTACGGGCCCCGAAGGACGCCAGATACGCAGTATTTT.

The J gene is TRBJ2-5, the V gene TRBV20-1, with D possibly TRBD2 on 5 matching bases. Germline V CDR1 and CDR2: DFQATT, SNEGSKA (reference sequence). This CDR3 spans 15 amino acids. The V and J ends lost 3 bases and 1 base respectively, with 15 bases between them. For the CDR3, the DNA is TGCAGTGCTAGGGGGAGTTTTGATATCCAAGAGACCCAGTACTTC. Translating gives CSARGSFDIQETQYF.

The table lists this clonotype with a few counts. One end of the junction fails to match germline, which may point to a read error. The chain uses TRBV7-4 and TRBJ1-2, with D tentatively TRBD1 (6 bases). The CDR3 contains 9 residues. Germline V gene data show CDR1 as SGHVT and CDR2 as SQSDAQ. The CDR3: CATPGGLPF. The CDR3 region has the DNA TGTGCCACCCCGGGGGGGCTGCCCTTC.

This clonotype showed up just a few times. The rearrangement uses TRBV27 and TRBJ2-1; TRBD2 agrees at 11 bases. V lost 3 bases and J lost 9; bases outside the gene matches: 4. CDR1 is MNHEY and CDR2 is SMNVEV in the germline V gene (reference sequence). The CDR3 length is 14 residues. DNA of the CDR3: TGTGCCAGCAGTTTTCTGACTAGCGGGGCTGAGCAGTTCTTC. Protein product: CASSFLTSGAEQFF.

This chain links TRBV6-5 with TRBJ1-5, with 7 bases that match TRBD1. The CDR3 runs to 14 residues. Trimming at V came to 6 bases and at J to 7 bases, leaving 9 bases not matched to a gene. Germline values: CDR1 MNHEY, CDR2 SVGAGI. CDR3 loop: CASRETGLGQPQHF. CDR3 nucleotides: TGTGCCAGCAGGGAGACAGGGCTCGGACAGCCCCAGCATTTT.

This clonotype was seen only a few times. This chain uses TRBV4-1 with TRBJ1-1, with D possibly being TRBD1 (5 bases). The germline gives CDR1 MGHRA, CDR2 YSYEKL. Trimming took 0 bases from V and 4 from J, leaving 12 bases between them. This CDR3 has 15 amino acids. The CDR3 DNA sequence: TGCGCCAGCAGCCAAGATCGGGGGGGGATCACTGAAGCTTTCTTT. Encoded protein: CASSQDRGGITEAFF.

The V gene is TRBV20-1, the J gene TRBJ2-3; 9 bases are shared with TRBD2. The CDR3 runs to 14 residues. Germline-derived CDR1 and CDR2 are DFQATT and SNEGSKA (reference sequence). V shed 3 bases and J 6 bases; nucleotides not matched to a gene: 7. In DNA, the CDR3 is TGCAGTGCTAGTGGCGGGGGGGCGAGGGATACGCAGTATTTT. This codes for CSASGGGARDTQYF.

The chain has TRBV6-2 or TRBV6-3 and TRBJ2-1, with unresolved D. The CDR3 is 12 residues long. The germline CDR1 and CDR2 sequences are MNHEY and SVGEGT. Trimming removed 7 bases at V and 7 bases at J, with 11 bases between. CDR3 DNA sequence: TGTGCCAGCACCCCAGGTCGGAATGAGCAGTTCTTC. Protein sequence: CASTPGRNEQFF.

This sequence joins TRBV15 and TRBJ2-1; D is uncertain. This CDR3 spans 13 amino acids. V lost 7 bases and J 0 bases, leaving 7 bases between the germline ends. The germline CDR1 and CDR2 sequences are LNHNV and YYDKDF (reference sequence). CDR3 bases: TGTGCCACCATGGAGAGCTCCTACAATGAGCAGTTCTTC. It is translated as CATMESSYNEQFF.

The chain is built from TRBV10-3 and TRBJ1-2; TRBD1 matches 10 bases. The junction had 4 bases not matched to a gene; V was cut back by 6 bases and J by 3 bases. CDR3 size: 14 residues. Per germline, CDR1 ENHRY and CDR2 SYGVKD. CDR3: CAISGQGGDYGYTF. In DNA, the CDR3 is TGTGCCATCAGCGGACAGGGGGGTGACTATGGCTACACCTTC.

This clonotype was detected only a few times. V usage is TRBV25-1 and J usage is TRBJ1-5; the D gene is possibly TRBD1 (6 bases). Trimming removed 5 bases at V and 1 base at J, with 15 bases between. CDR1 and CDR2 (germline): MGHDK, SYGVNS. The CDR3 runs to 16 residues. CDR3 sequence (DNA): TGTGCCAGCAGTCCAGGGGCGACACTAAGCAATCAGCCCCAGCATTTT. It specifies CASSPGATLSNQPQHF.

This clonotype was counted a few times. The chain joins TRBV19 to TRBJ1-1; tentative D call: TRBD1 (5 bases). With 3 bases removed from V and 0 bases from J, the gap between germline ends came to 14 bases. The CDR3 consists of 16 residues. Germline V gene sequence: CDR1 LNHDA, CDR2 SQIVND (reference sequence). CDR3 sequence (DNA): TGTGCCAGTAGTATCCTTCGGGACCGCATGAACACTGAAGCTTTCTTT. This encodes CASSILRDRMNTEAFF.

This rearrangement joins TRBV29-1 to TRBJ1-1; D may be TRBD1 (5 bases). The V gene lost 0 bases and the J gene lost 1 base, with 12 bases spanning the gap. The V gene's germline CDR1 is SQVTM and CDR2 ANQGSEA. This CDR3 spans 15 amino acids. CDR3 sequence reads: CSVEDPVTENTEAFF. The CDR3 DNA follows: TGCAGCGTTGAAGATCCAGTGACAGAGAACACTGAAGCTTTCTTT.